This T cell receptor beta chain originates from a study of identical twins. On this clonotype itself: Antigen unknown.

Study outcomes and limitations: The more abundant beta clonotypes in cord blood had fewer insertions, and memory repertoires did not show this.

The germline V and J ends were trimmed by 4 bases and 7 bases, with 22 bases remaining between them. The CDR3 covers 17 residues. Germline V gives CDR1 MDHEN, CDR2 SYDVKM. Healthy Caucasians made up all donors. MiXCR, run by TCRdb on the 5' RACE reads, gives a single entry per CDR3 protein. The table has about 660,000 distinct CDR3 sequences, about 9.4% seen once. In addition, the sample was reused for a study of yellow fever vaccine responses in identical twins.

The rearrangement joins TRBV28 to TRBJ2-2; D remains unclear. The sequencing sample was made of PBMCs. The TCR originated in a woman aged 18 to 35 in good health. The DNA for the CDR3 is TGTGCCAGCAGTTCGAATCCCCTAAAGACCCACCACGGGGAGCTGTTTTTT. It is translated as CASSSNPLKTHHGELFF.